One and the same sample provided the 21 T cell receptor beta chains below, sequenced in a study of blood T cell repertoires in COVID-19 (TCRdb year 2020). The library came from the immunoSEQ multiplex PCR assay. What TCRdb holds here is the immuneACCESS table cut down to in-frame rearrangements. Part of the clones is not present; checked against another copy, under half of the missing clones reflect an unresolved V gene, and the others are unexplained. This sample comprises some 64,000 clones, around 85% of them detected only once. The ten largest clones capture 15% to 20% of the sample. Sequenced: peripheral blood. These TCRs come from a man between 60 and 70 years old with acute or convalescent COVID-19.

The J gene is TRBJ2-7, the V gene TRBV5-1; TRBD1 is a possible D gene (5 bases). Germline lookup yields CDR1 SGHRS and CDR2 YFSETQ. V gave up 4 bases and J gave up 1 base, with 9 bases separating them. The CDR3 is made up of 13 amino acids. The CDR3 bases are TGCGCCAGCAGCCTCCGACAGTCCTACGAGCAGTACTTC. This codes for CASSLRQSYEQYF.

The CDR3 spells CASSQDTGIGYTF. CDR3 DNA sequence: TGCGCCAGCAGCCAAGATACAGGGATAGGCTACACCTTC. The genes are TRBV4-1 and TRBJ1-2; weak D call: TRBD1 (6 bases). The length of the CDR3 is 13 residues. V dropped 0 bases and J dropped 8 bases, with 10 bases sitting between them. The germline V gene encodes CDR1 MGHRA and CDR2 YSYEKL.

Points on this clone: Compared with germline, one end of the junction differs, possibly owing to a read error. This chain joins TRBV5-1 and TRBJ2-7; TRBD1 might be the D (5 bases). The CDR3 is 13 residues long. Germline V gene data show CDR1 as SGHRS and CDR2 as YFSETQ. The DNA for the CDR3 is TGCGCCAGCTGCTTATCAGGGTCCCACGAGCAGTACTTC. It is translated as CASCLSGSHEQYF.

This clone was counted between two and nine times. This chain connects TRBV11-3 to TRBJ2-7, with D perhaps matching TRBD1 (6 bases). V was cut by 5 bases and J by 1 base, with 9 bases left in between. The CDR3 totals 13 residues. Germline V gene lookup returns CDR1 SGHNT and CDR2 YENEEA. The CDR3 protein is CASSPGTSYEQYF. CDR3 bases: TGTGCCAGCAGCCCAGGGACATCCTACGAGCAGTACTTC.

V usage is TRBV7-9 and J usage is TRBJ2-6, with unresolved D. The germline V and J ends were trimmed by 1 base and 1 base, with 5 bases remaining between them. Germline V CDR1 and CDR2: SEHNR, FQNEAQ (reference sequence). This CDR3 has 15 amino acids. In DNA form, the CDR3 reads TGTGCCAGCAGCTTAGATATATCTGGGGCCAACGTCCTGACTTTC. Its translation is CASSLDISGANVLTF.

V gene TRBV15 combines with J gene TRBJ2-7, with a tentative D call TRBD1 (5 bases). Germline CDR1 LNHNV, CDR2 YYDKDF (reference sequence). Trimming cost V 0 bases and J 5 bases, with 8 bases left between them. CDR3 length: 13 amino acids. This CDR3 is CATSRDAGNEQYF. Written as DNA, the CDR3 is TGTGCCACCAGCAGAGATGCAGGGAACGAGCAGTACTTC. Complete variable domain (other parts from reference TRBV15 and TRBJ2-7): DAMVIQNPRYQVTQFGKPVTLSCSQTLNHNVMYWYQQKSSQAPKLLFHYYDKDFNNEADTPDNFQSRRPNTSFCFLDIRSPGLGDTAMYLCATSRDAGNEQYFGPGTRLTVT.

The chain couples TRBV10-1 to TRBJ2-3, with D tentatively TRBD1 (6 bases). Trimming removed 2 bases at V and 1 base at J, with 16 bases between. This CDR3 has 17 amino acids. Germline CDR1 and CDR2: WNHNN and SYGVQD (reference sequence). The DNA of the CDR3 is TGCGCCAGCAGTGAGAGTATCAGGGGAATTGGCACAGATACGCAGTATTTT. Translated: CASSESIRGIGTDTQYF.

This clone was observed a single time. The chain uses TRBV2 and TRBJ1-1; TRBD1 is a possible D gene (6 bases). This CDR3 spans 15 amino acids. V gave up 6 bases and J gave up 0 bases, with 14 bases separating them. Germline-derived CDR1 and CDR2 are SNHLY and FYNNEI. CDR3 DNA sequence: TGTGCCAGCAGGGGGGCGAGGCAGATGAACACTGAAGCTTTCTTT. Translated: CASRGARQMNTEAFF.

This clone was seen just once. The J gene is TRBJ1-1, the V gene TRBV30, with D hard to call. Per the germline V gene, CDR1 is GTSNPN and CDR2 is SVGIG (reference sequence). The CDR3 length is 14 residues. Trimming stripped 2 bases from V and 4 bases from J, with 14 bases between. The CDR3 nucleotides are TGTGCCTGGAGTTGGAGCTTCGGAAGCACTGAAGCTTTCTTT. Translated: CAWSWSFGSTEAFF.

CDR3 amino acids: CASSSQTGGRAEAFF. The CDR3 coding sequence is TGTGCCAGCAGCTCACAGACAGGGGGCCGCGCTGAAGCTTTCTTT. The genes are TRBV7-9 and TRBJ1-1; the match to TRBD1 covers 10 bases. Trimming at V came to 4 bases and at J to 6 bases, leaving 8 bases not matched to a gene. The length of the CDR3 is 15 residues. Germline loops: CDR1 SEHNR, CDR2 FQNEAQ (reference sequence).

This clone is a singleton in its sample. The rearrangement links TRBV5-4 to TRBJ2-1, with D possibly being TRBD1 (6 bases). Between the trimmed V and J ends, which lost 10 bases and 7 bases, there was a span of 21 bases. Per germline, CDR1 SGHNT and CDR2 YYREEE (reference sequence). CDR3 length: 14 residues. The CDR3 region has the DNA TGTGCCTCTGCGAAACAGGGAAGCAGGAATGAGCAGTTCTTC. Its protein is CASAKQGSRNEQFF.

The CDR3 region is CASSLDSRGTDTQYF. The CDR3 coding sequence is TGTGCCAGCAGCTTAGATAGCAGGGGCACAGATACGCAGTATTTT. V is TRBV11-2 and J is TRBJ2-3; D might be TRBD1 (5 bases). CDR1 is SGHAT and CDR2 is FQNNGV in the germline V gene. V dropped 0 bases and J dropped 1 base, with 8 bases sitting between them. The CDR3 loop spans 15 amino acids.

This chain connects TRBV10-2 to TRBJ1-1; 7 bases fit TRBD1. Germline CDR1 reads WSHSY; CDR2 reads SAAADI. The CDR3 consists of 15 residues. J gave up 3 bases and V 6 bases, and 10 bases lay outside the gene matches. The CDR3 bases are TGCGCCAGCAGGAAAGGGGGCAGTGTAGACACTGAAGCTTTCTTT. Protein: CASRKGGSVDTEAFF.

The chain combines TRBV4-1 with TRBJ1-1; no clear D gene. The V end lost 1 base, the J end lost 0 bases, and 6 bases lay between the germline ends. The CDR3 is 14 amino acids. Looked up from germline, CDR1 is MGHRA and CDR2 is YSYEKL. In DNA form, the CDR3 reads TGCGCCAGCAGCCAAGGTCCAGTGAACACTGAAGCTTTCTTT. Its protein is CASSQGPVNTEAFF.

The J gene is TRBJ2-3, the V gene TRBV20-1, with a weak D call TRBD2 (5 bases). This CDR3 is 10 amino acids long. V lost 6 bases, J lost 5 bases, and 6 bases lay in between. Looked up from germline, CDR1 is DFQATT and CDR2 is SNEGSKA (reference sequence). CDR3 protein: CSAAGDTQYF. CDR3 DNA sequence: TGCAGTGCCGCGGGAGATACGCAGTATTTT.

This chain joins TRBV10-1 and TRBJ2-7, with D perhaps TRBD2 (6 bases). Germline assignment: CDR1 WNHNN and CDR2 SYGVQD (reference sequence). Between the trimmed V and J ends, which lost 9 bases and 2 bases, there was a span of 17 bases. The CDR3 sequence is 14 residues long. The CDR3 sequence: CARVSGTPTYEQYF. The CDR3 nucleotides read TGCGCCAGAGTTTCCGGGACTCCTACCTACGAGCAGTACTTC.

This clone has a handful of counts. V gene TRBV7-9 combines with J gene TRBJ2-7; maybe TRBD2 (5 bases). CDR1 SEHNR and CDR2 FQNEAQ come from the germline V gene (reference sequence). V gave up 2 bases and J gave up 7 bases, with 6 bases separating them. CDR3 length equals 11 residues. The CDR3 spells CASSLTGEQYF. The CDR3 DNA reads as TGTGCCAGCAGCTTAACGGGGGAGCAGTACTTC.

This chain uses TRBV7-9 with TRBJ2-2; 7 bases match TRBD2. Germline V gene data show CDR1 as SEHNR and CDR2 as FQNEAQ (reference sequence). Unmatched junction bases numbered 3, after V lost 5 bases and J lost 3 bases. The CDR3 has 14 amino acids. The CDR3 region is CASSRGEYTGELFF. CDR3 nucleotides: TGTGCCAGCAGCCGGGGGGAGTACACCGGGGAGCTGTTTTTT.

This clone was counted once. The rearrangement uses TRBV2 and TRBJ1-6, with TRBD1 identical over 9 bases. V lost 5 bases, J lost 2 bases, and 4 bases stayed unmatched. This CDR3 comprises 16 residues. The germline V gene has CDR1 SNHLY and CDR2 FYNNEI. The CDR3 region has the DNA TGTGCCAGCAGTCCCGGGGACAGGGCCTATAATTCACCCCTCCACTTT. Translating it yields CASSPGDRAYNSPLHF.

The chain employs TRBV7-9 and TRBJ2-3, with D perhaps TRBD2 (6 bases). V lost 4 bases, J lost 5 bases, and 16 bases lay in between. Germline V gene sequence: CDR1 SEHNR, CDR2 FQNEAQ (reference sequence). This CDR3 region has 15 residues. The CDR3 loop reads CASSSASVIGDTQYF. CDR3 DNA sequence: TGTGCCAGCAGCTCTGCTAGCGTGATAGGAGATACGCAGTATTTT. Together with reference TRBV7-9 and TRBJ2-3, the CDR3 gives the full variable domain: DTGVSQNPRHKITKRGQNVTFRCDPISEHNRLYWYRQTLGQGPEFLTYFQNEAQLEKSRLLSDRFSAERPKGSFSTLEIQRTEQGDSAMYLCASSSASVIGDTQYFGPGTRLTVL.

This rearrangement joins TRBV7-6 to TRBJ2-7; possible D gene TRBD1, 5 bases. CDR3 size: 14 residues. Germline-derived CDR1 and CDR2 are SGHVS and FNYEAQ. Trimming pared 1 base from V and 5 bases from J, leaving 12 bases between. The CDR3 sequence: CASSLGGPGDEQYF. The CDR3 DNA follows: TGTGCCAGCAGCTTAGGGGGCCCCGGCGACGAGCAGTACTTC.